This note documents a single T cell receptor beta chain sequence. The antigen remains undetermined. The data were taken from a study of blood T cells in healthy people across ages. Findings and limits, study-wide: Estimates based on one million T cells were treated as lower bounds. A roughly linear age-dependent decrease characterized TCR beta diversity per million T cells.

V dropped 6 bases and J dropped 4; count of bases not matched to a gene: 11. CDR1 and CDR2 from the germline V gene are ENHRY and SYGVKD. This CDR3 is built from 16 residues. Through a sample-barcoded 5' primer and a J-beta primer mix, a second PCR was run for about 6 to 11 cycles. Carrying 12 random nucleotides, a template-switch adaptor labeled each individual cDNA molecule. A single record per CDR3 protein comes from TCRdb applying MiXCR to the 5' RACE reads. The sample has hundreds of thousands of distinct CDR3 sequences; about 28% are singletons. All donors came from Russia, were Caucasian and healthy, and spanned ages about 6 to 100.

This chain joins TRBV10-3 and TRBJ2-3; TRBD2 aligns across 9 bases. Input material: blood. The clonotype originates from a woman over 75 in good health. CDR3 DNA sequence: TGTGCCATCAGCGGCGCTAGCGGGGAGGCACCAGATACGCAGTATTTT. It yields the protein CAISGASGEAPDTQYF.